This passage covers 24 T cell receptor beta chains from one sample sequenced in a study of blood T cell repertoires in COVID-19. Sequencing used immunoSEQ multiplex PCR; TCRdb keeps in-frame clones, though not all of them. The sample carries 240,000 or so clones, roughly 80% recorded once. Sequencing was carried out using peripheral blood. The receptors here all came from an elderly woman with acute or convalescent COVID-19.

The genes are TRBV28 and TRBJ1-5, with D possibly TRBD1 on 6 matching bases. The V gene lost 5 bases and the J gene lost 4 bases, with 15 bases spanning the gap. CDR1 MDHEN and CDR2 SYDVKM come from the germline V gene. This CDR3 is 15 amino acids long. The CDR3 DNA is TGTGCCAGCAGTCGCCGACAGGCGTCAAATCAGCCCCAGCATTTT. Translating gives CASSRRQASNQPQHF. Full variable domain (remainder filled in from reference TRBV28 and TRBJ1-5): DVKVTQSSRYLVKRTGEKVFLECVQDMDHENMFWYRQDPGLGLRLIYFSYDVKMKEKGDIPEGYSVSREKKERFSLILESASTNQTSMYLCASSRRQASNQPQHFGDGTRLSIL.

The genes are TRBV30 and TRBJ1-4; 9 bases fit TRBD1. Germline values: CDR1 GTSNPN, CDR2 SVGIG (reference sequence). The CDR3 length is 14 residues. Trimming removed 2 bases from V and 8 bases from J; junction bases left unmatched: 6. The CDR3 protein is CAWSRRDRVEKLFF. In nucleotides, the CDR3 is TGTGCCTGGAGTCGCCGGGACAGGGTCGAAAAACTGTTTTTT. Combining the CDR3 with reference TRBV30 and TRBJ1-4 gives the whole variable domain SQTIHQWPATLVQPVGSPLSLECTVEGTSNPNLYWYRQAAGRGLQLLFYSVGIGQISSEVPQNLSASRPQDRQFILSSKKLLLSDSGFYLCAWSRRDRVEKLFFGSGTQLSVL.

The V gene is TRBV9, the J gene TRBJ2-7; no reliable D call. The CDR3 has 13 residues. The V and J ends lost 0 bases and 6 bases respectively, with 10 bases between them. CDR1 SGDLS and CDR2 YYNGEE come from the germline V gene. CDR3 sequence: CASSVGQLGEQYF. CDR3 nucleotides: TGTGCCAGCAGCGTAGGGCAGCTAGGCGAGCAGTACTTC.

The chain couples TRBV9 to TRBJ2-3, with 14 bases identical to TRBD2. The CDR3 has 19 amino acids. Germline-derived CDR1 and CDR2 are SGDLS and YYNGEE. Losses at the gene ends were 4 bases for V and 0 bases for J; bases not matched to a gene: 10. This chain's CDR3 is CASSILTSGGVASTDTQYF. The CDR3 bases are TGTGCCAGCAGCATCCTGACTAGCGGGGGGGTCGCGAGCACAGATACGCAGTATTTT.

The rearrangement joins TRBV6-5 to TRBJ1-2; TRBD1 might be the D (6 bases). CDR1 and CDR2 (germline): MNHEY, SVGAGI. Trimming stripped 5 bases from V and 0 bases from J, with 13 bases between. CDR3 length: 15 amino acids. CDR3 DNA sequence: TGTGCCAGCAGTACCTGGGACATCTCTAACTATGGCTACACCTTC. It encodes CASSTWDISNYGYTF.

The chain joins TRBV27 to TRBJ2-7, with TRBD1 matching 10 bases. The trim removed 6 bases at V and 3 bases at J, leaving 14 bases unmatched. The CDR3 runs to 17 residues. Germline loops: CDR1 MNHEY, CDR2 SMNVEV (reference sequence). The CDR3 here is CASRTFVTGTGDYEQYF. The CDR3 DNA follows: TGTGCCAGCAGGACATTCGTTACCGGGACAGGGGACTACGAGCAGTACTTC.

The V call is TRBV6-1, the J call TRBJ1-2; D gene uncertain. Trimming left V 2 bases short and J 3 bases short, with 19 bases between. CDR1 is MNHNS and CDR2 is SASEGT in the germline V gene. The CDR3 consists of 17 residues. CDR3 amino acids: CASSENPGGQPYYGYTF. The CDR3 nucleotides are TGTGCCAGCAGTGAAAATCCGGGAGGGCAGCCATACTATGGCTACACCTTC.

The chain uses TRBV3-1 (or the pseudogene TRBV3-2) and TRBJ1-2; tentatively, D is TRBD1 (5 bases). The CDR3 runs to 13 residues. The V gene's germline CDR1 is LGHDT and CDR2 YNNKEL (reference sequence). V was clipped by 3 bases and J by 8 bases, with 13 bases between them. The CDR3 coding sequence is TGTGCCAGCAGCCAGGGAGGGGAGAGGGGCTACACCTTC. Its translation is CASSQGGERGYTF.

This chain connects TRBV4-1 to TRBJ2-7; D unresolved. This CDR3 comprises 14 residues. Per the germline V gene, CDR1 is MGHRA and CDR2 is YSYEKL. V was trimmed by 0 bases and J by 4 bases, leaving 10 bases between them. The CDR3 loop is CASSQDPSVYEQYF. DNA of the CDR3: TGCGCCAGCAGCCAAGACCCGAGCGTATACGAGCAGTACTTC.

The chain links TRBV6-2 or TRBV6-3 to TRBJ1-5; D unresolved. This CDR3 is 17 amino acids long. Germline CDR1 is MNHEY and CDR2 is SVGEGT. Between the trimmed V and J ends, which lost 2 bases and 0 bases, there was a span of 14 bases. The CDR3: CASSYPTGSYSNQPQHF. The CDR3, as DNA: TGTGCCAGCAGTTACCCCACCGGTTCGTATAGCAATCAGCCCCAGCATTTT.

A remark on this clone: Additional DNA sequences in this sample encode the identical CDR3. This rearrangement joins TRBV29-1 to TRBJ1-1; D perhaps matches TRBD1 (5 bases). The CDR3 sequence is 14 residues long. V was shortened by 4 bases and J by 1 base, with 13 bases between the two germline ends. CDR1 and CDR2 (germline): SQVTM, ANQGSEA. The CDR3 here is CSVGLGGPNTEAFF. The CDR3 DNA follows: TGCAGCGTTGGATTGGGGGGACCGAACACTGAAGCTTTCTTT.

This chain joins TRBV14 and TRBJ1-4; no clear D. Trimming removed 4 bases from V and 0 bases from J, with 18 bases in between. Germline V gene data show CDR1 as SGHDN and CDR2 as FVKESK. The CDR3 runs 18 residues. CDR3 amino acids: CASSPLIGRGATNEKLFF. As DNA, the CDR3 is TGTGCCAGCAGCCCCCTTATTGGACGGGGTGCAACTAATGAAAAACTGTTTTTT. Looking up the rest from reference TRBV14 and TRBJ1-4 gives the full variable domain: EAGVTQFPSHSVIEKGQTVTLRCDPISGHDNLYWYRRVMGKEIKFLLHFVKESKQDESGMPNNRFLAERTGGTYSTLKVQPAELEDSGVYFCASSPLIGRGATNEKLFFGSGTQLSVL.

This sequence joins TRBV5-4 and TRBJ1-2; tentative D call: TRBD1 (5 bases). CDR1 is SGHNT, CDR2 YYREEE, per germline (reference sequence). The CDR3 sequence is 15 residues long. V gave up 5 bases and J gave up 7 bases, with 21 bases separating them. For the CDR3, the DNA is TGTGCCAGCAGAGTGGCAGACTTGGGGGGTGTTGGCTACACCTTC. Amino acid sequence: CASRVADLGGVGYTF.

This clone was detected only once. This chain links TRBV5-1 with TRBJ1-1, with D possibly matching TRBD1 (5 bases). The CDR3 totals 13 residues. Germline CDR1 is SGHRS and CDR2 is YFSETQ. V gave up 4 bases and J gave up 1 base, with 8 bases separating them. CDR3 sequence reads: CASSIQENTEAFF. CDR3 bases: TGCGCCAGCAGCATACAGGAGAACACTGAAGCTTTCTTT.

In DNA, the CDR3 is TGTGCCAGCAGCCAGGGACTAGCGACAGATACGCAGTATTTT. Translated: CASSQGLATDTQYF. The chain recombines TRBV7-3 with TRBJ2-3; the match to TRBD2 covers 10 bases. This CDR3 is 14 amino acids long. The germline V gene encodes CDR1 SGHTA and CDR2 FQGTGA. J gave up 3 bases and V 5 bases, and 2 bases lay outside the gene matches.

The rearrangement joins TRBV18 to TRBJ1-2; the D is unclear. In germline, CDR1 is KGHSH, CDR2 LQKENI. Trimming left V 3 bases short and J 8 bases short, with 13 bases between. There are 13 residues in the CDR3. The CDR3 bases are TGTGCCAGCTCACCGCTAGAGTCGGAAGGCTACACCTTC. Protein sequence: CASSPLESEGYTF.

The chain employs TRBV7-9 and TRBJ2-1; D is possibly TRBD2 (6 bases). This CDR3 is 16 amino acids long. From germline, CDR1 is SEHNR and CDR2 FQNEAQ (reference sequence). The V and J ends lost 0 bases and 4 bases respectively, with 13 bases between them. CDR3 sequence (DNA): TGTGCCAGCAGCTTAGCGGAGGGATCAGGGTACAATGAGCAGTTCTTC. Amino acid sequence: CASSLAEGSGYNEQFF.

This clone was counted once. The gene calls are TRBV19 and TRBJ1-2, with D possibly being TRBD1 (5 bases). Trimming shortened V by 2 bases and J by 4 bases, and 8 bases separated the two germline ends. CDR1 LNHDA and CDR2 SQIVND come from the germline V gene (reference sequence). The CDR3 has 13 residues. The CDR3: CASSISQGYGYTF. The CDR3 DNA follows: TGTGCCAGTAGTATAAGTCAGGGCTATGGCTACACCTTC. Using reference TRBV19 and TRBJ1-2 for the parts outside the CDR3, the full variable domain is DGGITQSPKYLFRKEGQNVTLSCEQNLNHDAMYWYRQDPGQGLRLIYYSQIVNDFQKGDIAEGYSVSREKKESFPLTVTSAQKNPTAFYLCASSISQGYGYTFGSGTRLTVV.

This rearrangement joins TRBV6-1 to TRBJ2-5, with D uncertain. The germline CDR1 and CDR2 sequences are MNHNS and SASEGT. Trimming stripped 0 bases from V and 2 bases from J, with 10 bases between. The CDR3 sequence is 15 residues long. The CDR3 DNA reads TGTGCCAGCAGTGAAGCTGGCCTTTTACAAGAGACCCAGTACTTC. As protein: CASSEAGLLQETQYF.

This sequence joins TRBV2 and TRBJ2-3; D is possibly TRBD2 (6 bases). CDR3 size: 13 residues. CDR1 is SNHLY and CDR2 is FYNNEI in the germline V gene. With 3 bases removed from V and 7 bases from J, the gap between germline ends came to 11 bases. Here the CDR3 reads CASSEGRGNTQYF. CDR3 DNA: TGTGCCAGCAGTGAGGGGCGGGGAAATACGCAGTATTTT.

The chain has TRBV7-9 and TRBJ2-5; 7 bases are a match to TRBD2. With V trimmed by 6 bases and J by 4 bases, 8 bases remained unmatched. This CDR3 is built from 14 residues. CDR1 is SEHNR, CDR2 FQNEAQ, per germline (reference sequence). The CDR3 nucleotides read TGTGCCAGCAGGGGGGGGGTTAGGAGAGAGACCCAGTACTTC. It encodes CASRGGVRRETQYF.

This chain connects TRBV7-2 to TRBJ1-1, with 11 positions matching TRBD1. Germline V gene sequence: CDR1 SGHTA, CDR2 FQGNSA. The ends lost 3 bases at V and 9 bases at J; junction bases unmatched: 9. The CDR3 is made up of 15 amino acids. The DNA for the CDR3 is TGTGCCAGCAGCTTCTTAGGTGGACAGGGGGCTCAAGCTTTCTTT. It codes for CASSFLGGQGAQAFF.

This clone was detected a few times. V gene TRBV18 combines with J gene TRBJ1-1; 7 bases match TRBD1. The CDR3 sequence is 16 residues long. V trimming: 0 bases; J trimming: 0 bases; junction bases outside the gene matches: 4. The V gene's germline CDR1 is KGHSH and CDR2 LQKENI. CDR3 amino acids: CASSPPNRGMNTEAFF. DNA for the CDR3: TGTGCCAGCTCACCACCCAACAGGGGTATGAACACTGAAGCTTTCTTT. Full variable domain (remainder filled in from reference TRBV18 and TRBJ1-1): NAGVMQNPRHLVRRRGQEARLRCSPMKGHSHVYWYRQLPEEGLKFMVYLQKENIIDESGMPKERFSAEFPKEGPSILRIQQVVRGDSAAYFCASSPPNRGMNTEAFFGQGTRLTVV.

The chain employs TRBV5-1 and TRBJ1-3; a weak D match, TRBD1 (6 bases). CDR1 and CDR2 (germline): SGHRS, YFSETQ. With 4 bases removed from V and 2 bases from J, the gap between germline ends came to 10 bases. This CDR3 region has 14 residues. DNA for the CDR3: TGCGCCAGCAGCCCCAACAGGGCTGGAAACACCATATATTTT. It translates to CASSPNRAGNTIYF.